The text below deals with one T cell receptor beta chain. Profiled with immunoSEQ multiplex PCR; TCRdb holds only in-frame clones, not every one. The table has 65,000 to 95,000 clones, more than 85% seen once. Trimming took off 0 bases at V and 3 bases at J, with 13 bases between the two ends. The CDR3 sequence is 16 residues long. The germline V gene has CDR1 SGHDN and CDR2 FVKESK. The source of the sample is a study of OX40 agonist ivuxolimab in advanced cancers. Study details: Ivuxolimab, an antibody acting as an agonist of OX40 (CD134), was used to treat patients. Of the participants, more than 35% had some prior anti-PD-1, anti-PD-L1 or anti-CTLA-4 therapy, which was allowed. Three patients had partial responses: one hepatocellular carcinoma, two cutaneous melanoma.

The J gene is TRBJ2-3, the V gene TRBV14, with D unresolved. The source material was CD4+ or CD8+ T cells sorted from blood, sampled in a trial of the OX40 agonist ivuxolimab. This TCR was recovered from an adult with an advanced solid tumor such as melanoma, head and neck, liver or kidney cancer. In nucleotides, the CDR3 is TGTGCCAGCAGCCAAGATCTAGGTGAAAGGACAGATACGCAGTATTTT. It is translated as CASSQDLGERTDTQYF.